One sample yielded the 17 T cell receptor beta chains listed below, sequenced in a study of cytomegalovirus exposure and HLA in healthy donors. PCR involved 60 Vbeta and 13 Jbeta primers. Using immunoSEQ multiplex PCR, the repertoire was profiled, and TCRdb retains in-frame clones only, with some absent. The sample lists under 150,000 clones; around 66% were seen once. Sequenced: PBMCs. The receptors were gathered from a man between 18 and 29 years old in good health and CMV-seropositive.

The chain combines TRBV6-6 with TRBJ2-5, with D possibly being TRBD2 (6 bases). From germline, CDR1 is MNHNY and CDR2 SVGAGI (reference sequence). V lost 0 bases and J lost 1, with 6 bases in between. CDR3 length equals 14 residues. CDR3 loop: CASSYSGGQETQYF. CDR3 in DNA: TGTGCCAGCAGTTACTCGGGGGGCCAAGAGACCCAGTACTTC.

This chain uses TRBV7-6 with TRBJ2-3, with 10 bases lining up with TRBD2. The CDR3 has 15 residues. Germline-derived CDR1 and CDR2 are SGHVS and FNYEAQ. V was pared by 7 bases and J by 6 bases, with 10 bases of the junction left unmatched. CDR3 nucleotides: TGTGCCAGCAAACCAGGGTTTAGCGGGGGGGATACGCAGTATTTT. Amino acids: CASKPGFSGGDTQYF. The full variable domain, in which reference TRBV7-6 and TRBJ2-3 provide the parts outside the CDR3, is GAGVSQSPRYKVTKRGQDVALRCDPISGHVSLYWYRQALGQGPEFLTYFNYEAQQDKSGLPNDRFSAERPEGSISTLTIQRTEQRDSAMYRCASKPGFSGGDTQYFGPGTRLTVL.

V and J are TRBV19 and TRBJ2-2; TRBD1 agrees at 9 bases. CDR3 length equals 17 residues. V shed 6 bases, J shed 6 bases, and the junction held 14 bases outside the gene matches. Per germline, CDR1 LNHDA and CDR2 SQIVND (reference sequence). The chain's CDR3 is CASSLLRGQGTPGELFF. CDR3 bases: TGTGCCAGTAGCCTGCTCCGGGGACAGGGAACTCCCGGGGAGCTGTTTTTT.

This chain joins TRBV7-2 and TRBJ1-1, with D maybe TRBD1 (6 bases). Between the trimmed V and J ends, which lost 5 bases and 1 base, there was a span of 14 bases. There are 15 residues in the CDR3. The germline V gene encodes CDR1 SGHTA and CDR2 FQGNSA. CDR3 bases: TGTGCCAGCAGCACCCAGACAGGCAGGAACACTGAAGCTTTCTTT. Amino acids: CASSTQTGRNTEAFF.

The chain recombines TRBV19 with TRBJ2-5; D possibly corresponds to TRBD2 (6 bases). The CDR3 sequence is 12 residues long. Trimming removed 9 bases from V and 1 base from J, with 9 bases in between. Germline V gives CDR1 LNHDA, CDR2 SQIVND (reference sequence). The CDR3 DNA follows: TGTGCCAGCGGGACTCCCCAAGAGACCCAGTACTTC. Translating it yields CASGTPQETQYF. The whole variable domain, remainder taken from reference TRBV19 and TRBJ2-5, is DGGITQSPKYLFRKEGQNVTLSCEQNLNHDAMYWYRQDPGQGLRLIYYSQIVNDFQKGDIAEGYSVSREKKESFPLTVTSAQKNPTAFYLCASGTPQETQYFGPGTRLLVL.

The V call is TRBV11-2, the J call TRBJ2-1, with 9 nucleotides matching TRBD1. V dropped 5 bases and J dropped 8; count of bases not matched to a gene: 10. The CDR3 sequence is 15 residues long. Germline V gene data show CDR1 as SGHAT and CDR2 as FQNNGV. The CDR3 region has the DNA TGTGCCAGCAGCACTCGACAGGGGGGTTCGTATGAGCAGTTCTTC. It is translated as CASSTRQGGSYEQFF.

The V and J genes are TRBV5-4 and TRBJ2-3; D not certain. The CDR3 totals 14 residues. V shed 4 bases and J shed 9 bases, with 18 bases lying between them. Looked up from germline, CDR1 is SGHNT and CDR2 is YYREEE (reference sequence). The CDR3 nucleotides are TGTGCCAGCAGCACCGGTAGGCCCCAGAGGACGCAGTATTTT. The encoded protein is CASSTGRPQRTQYF.

This clone was observed a single time. The chain employs TRBV7-6 and TRBJ1-4; D gene ambiguous. Deletions cut 5 bases from V and 8 bases from J, with 15 bases between. Per germline, CDR1 SGHVS and CDR2 FNYEAQ. The CDR3 totals 14 residues. CDR3 sequence: CASSRPGILEKLFF. In nucleotides, the CDR3 is TGTGCCAGCAGCCGGCCGGGAATACTCGAAAAACTGTTTTTT.

The V gene is TRBV7-7, the J gene TRBJ1-1; D is undetermined. The germline CDR1 and CDR2 sequences are SSHAT and FNYEAQ (reference sequence). The V end was cut by 8 bases, the J end by 5 bases, with 15 bases between. This CDR3 is 13 amino acids long. The CDR3 DNA reads TGTGCCAGCTCCTCGACAACTGTTACTGAAGCTTTCTTT. It encodes CASSSTTVTEAFF.

V and J are TRBV30 and TRBJ2-5; no clear D. The V gene lost 0 bases and the J gene lost 1 base, with 9 bases spanning the gap. From germline, CDR1 is GTSNPN and CDR2 SVGIG (reference sequence). This CDR3 region has 14 residues. The CDR3 is CAWSVLRIQETQYF. The CDR3 DNA sequence: TGTGCCTGGAGTGTATTGCGGATCCAAGAGACCCAGTACTTC.

The genes are TRBV2 and TRBJ2-6; perhaps TRBD1 as D (5 bases). Between the trimmed V and J ends, which lost 4 bases and 0 bases, there was a span of 25 bases. Germline V gene lookup returns CDR1 SNHLY and CDR2 FYNNEI. The CDR3 runs to 21 residues. CDR3 sequence (DNA): TGTGCCAGCAGTGGGCATGAGACAGTCTATAAACTCAGCTCTGGGGCCAACGTCCTGACTTTC. Translation: CASSGHETVYKLSSGANVLTF.

The rearrangement joins TRBV5-1 to TRBJ2-5; 7 bases align to TRBD2. Per the germline V gene, CDR1 is SGHRS and CDR2 is YFSETQ. This CDR3 has 14 residues. J lost 4 bases, V lost 4 bases, and 7 bases had no gene match. The CDR3 DNA reads TGCGCCAGCAGCCCCCGACTAGCCACAGAGACCCAGTACTTC. This gives the protein CASSPRLATETQYF.

The rearrangement joins TRBV5-1 to TRBJ1-2; no clear D. V dropped 4 bases and J dropped 5 bases, with 12 bases sitting between them. CDR1 SGHRS and CDR2 YFSETQ come from the germline V gene. The CDR3 contains 13 residues. The CDR3 region is CASSPSTGYGYTF. The CDR3 region has the DNA TGCGCCAGCAGCCCATCGACGGGGTATGGCTACACCTTC.

This clone has just a few counts. This chain links TRBV18 with TRBJ2-7, with 12 bases lining up with TRBD1. Per the germline V gene, CDR1 is KGHSH and CDR2 is LQKENI. V dropped 4 bases and J dropped 5; count of bases not matched to a gene: 6. This CDR3 region has 15 residues. As DNA, the CDR3 is TGTGCCAGCTCACTCCAGGGACAGGGGGCCCACGAGCAGTACGTC. It specifies CASSLQGQGAHEQYV.

The chain uses TRBV28 and TRBJ2-1; 8 bases align to TRBD1. The CDR3 has 12 amino acids. V dropped 5 bases and J dropped 15; count of bases not matched to a gene: 9. Germline V gene sequence: CDR1 MDHEN, CDR2 SYDVKM. CDR3 bases: TGTGCCAGCAGTCCCCTGGACAGGGTAAGGTTCTTC. Its translation: CASSPLDRVRFF.

The rearrangement uses TRBV4-1 and TRBJ1-5; tentative D call: TRBD1 (5 bases). CDR1 is MGHRA, CDR2 YSYEKL, per germline. V lost 1 base and J lost 3, with 7 bases in between. The CDR3 contains 14 residues. The CDR3 bases are TGCGCCAGCAGCCAAGCAGGGTACAATCAGCCCCAGCATTTT. Its translation: CASSQAGYNQPQHF.

V gene TRBV5-1 combines with J gene TRBJ1-6, with 8 bases identical to TRBD1. CDR3 length: 14 residues. Germline V gene lookup returns CDR1 SGHRS and CDR2 YFSETQ. V lost 4 bases, J lost 7 bases, and 4 bases stayed unmatched. The chain's CDR3 is CASSPGTGNSPLHF. The CDR3 DNA sequence: TGCGCCAGCAGCCCCGGGACAGGCAATTCACCCCTCCACTTT. The full variable domain, its missing parts supplied by reference TRBV5-1 and TRBJ1-6, is KAGVTQTPRYLIKTRGQQVTLSCSPISGHRSVSWYQQTPGQGLQFLFEYFSETQRNKGNFPGRFSGRQFSNSRSEMNVSTLELGDSALYLCASSPGTGNSPLHFGNGTRLTVT.